A single sample is the source of the 19 T cell receptor beta chains below, sequenced in a study of CD8+ T cells in alopecia areata. The sequencing template was cDNA reverse transcribed from extracted RNA. Measured with immunoSEQ multiplex PCR; TCRdb has only the in-frame clones, and not every one. The table shows around 120,000 clones, with 50% to 75% occurring only once. Documented treatment: oral pan-JAK inhibitor, 5-10 mg twice daily. The starting material was CD8+ T cells sorted from blood, obtained at week 4, from a patient treated with tofacitinib. All receptors derive from a human donor with alopecia areata.

The gene calls are TRBV4-2 and TRBJ1-5; 12 nucleotides line up with TRBD1. The CDR3 totals 17 residues. V dropped 2 bases and J dropped 5; count of bases not matched to a gene: 7. The germline gives CDR1 LGHNA, CDR2 YNFKEQ. The CDR3 protein is CASSQLQGTGGDQPQHF. CDR3 DNA: TGTGCCAGCAGCCAACTTCAGGGGACAGGGGGCGATCAGCCCCAGCATTTT.

This clone was detected only a few times. The chain couples TRBV29-1 to TRBJ2-7, with D uncertain. The V gene lost 3 bases and the J gene lost 0 bases, with 9 bases spanning the gap. The CDR3 has 13 residues. Germline-derived CDR1 and CDR2 are SQVTM and ANQGSEA. CDR3 loop: CSVDETNSYEQYF. The CDR3 coding sequence is TGCAGCGTTGACGAGACAAACTCCTACGAGCAGTACTTC.

This clone was seen a single time. CDR3 in DNA: TGTGCCAGCAGTTTAGAGGGTTGGGGAAAAAATGAGCAGTTCTTC. Residues: CASSLEGWGKNEQFF. V is TRBV28 and J is TRBJ2-1; maybe TRBD2 (5 bases). Trimming left V 2 bases short and J 7 bases short, with 15 bases between. CDR1 is MDHEN and CDR2 is SYDVKM in the germline V gene. The CDR3 covers 15 residues.

There are a few counts of this clone. The chain combines TRBV30 with TRBJ2-1, with D possibly being TRBD1 or TRBD2 (5 bases each). The CDR3 is 16 amino acids. The V end lost 3 bases, the J end lost 2 bases, and 17 bases lay between the germline ends. Germline values: CDR1 GTSNPN, CDR2 SVGIG (reference sequence). The CDR3 DNA sequence: TGTGCCTGGAGAAACTGGGGGAGTGCTACCTACAATGAGCAGTTCTTC. This codes for CAWRNWGSATYNEQFF.

This rearrangement joins TRBV4-1 to TRBJ2-5; no reliable D call. Per the germline V gene, CDR1 is MGHRA and CDR2 is YSYEKL. This CDR3 contains 14 residues. Between the trimmed V and J ends, which lost 0 bases and 1 base, there was a span of 6 bases. The CDR3 DNA reads TGCGCCAGCAGCCAAGAGGACGGCCAAGAGACCCAGTACTTC. Residues: CASSQEDGQETQYF.

A few counts support this clone. The CDR3 reads CASKLRQGYGYTF. CDR3 DNA: TGTGCCAGCAAGCTGAGACAGGGGTATGGCTACACCTTC. J is TRBJ1-2 and V is TRBV7-9, with TRBD1 matching 8 bases. Germline-derived CDR1 and CDR2 are SEHNR and FQNEAQ (reference sequence). The CDR3 covers 13 residues. Losses at the gene ends were 7 bases for V and 5 bases for J; bases not matched to a gene: 6.

This clone was seen only a few times. The chain uses TRBV29-1 and TRBJ2-7, with D unclear. Germline V gene sequence: CDR1 SQVTM, CDR2 ANQGSEA. The CDR3 runs 13 residues. V dropped 6 bases and J dropped 0 bases, with 12 bases sitting between them. The CDR3 loop is CSVYFDISYEQYF. Written as DNA, the CDR3 is TGCAGCGTGTACTTTGACATCTCCTACGAGCAGTACTTC.

The rearrangement joins TRBV29-1 to TRBJ1-2; the match to TRBD1 covers 7 bases. Trimming cost V 4 bases and J 0 bases; bases outside gene matches: 5. The CDR3 totals 14 residues. Germline CDR1 and CDR2: SQVTM and ANQGSEA. The CDR3 sequence is CSVAAGGTNYGYTF. CDR3 bases: TGCAGCGTTGCCGCAGGGGGAACTAACTATGGCTACACCTTC. The complete variable domain, with remaining parts taken from reference TRBV29-1 and TRBJ1-2, reads SAVISQKPSRDICQRGTSLTIQCQVDSQVTMMFWYRQQPGQSLTLIATANQGSEATYESGFVIDKFPISRPNLTFSTLTVSNMSPEDSSIYLCSVAAGGTNYGYTFGSGTRLTVV.

This sequence joins TRBV29-1 and TRBJ2-7; the D is unclear. The V and J ends lost 6 bases and 0 bases respectively, with 12 bases between them. Germline V CDR1 and CDR2: SQVTM, ANQGSEA. The CDR3 has 13 residues. In nucleotides, the CDR3 is TGCAGCGTCCCGGGCTCGAGCTCCTACGAGCAGTACTTC. Translation gives CSVPGSSSYEQYF.

The chain joins TRBV30 to TRBJ2-3; 11 positions match TRBD1. This CDR3 region has 17 residues. V shed 1 base and J 0 bases; nucleotides not matched to a gene: 6. Germline V gene data show CDR1 as GTSNPN and CDR2 as SVGIG (reference sequence). CDR3 region: CAWSAGQGAGSTDTQYF. Written as DNA, the CDR3 is TGTGCCTGGAGTGCCGGACAGGGGGCTGGCAGCACAGATACGCAGTATTTT.

This chain joins TRBV30 and TRBJ1-1; D call uncertain. Trimming took 1 base from V and 4 from J, leaving 4 bases between them. CDR3 length: 11 residues. Germline CDR1 is GTSNPN and CDR2 is SVGIG (reference sequence). The CDR3 DNA follows: TGTGCCTGGAGTGAAAGCACTGAAGCTTTCTTT. It yields the protein CAWSESTEAFF.

The chain joins TRBV27 to TRBJ2-7; a weak D match, TRBD1 (6 bases). The CDR3 runs 14 residues. The ends were cut back, 3 bases at V and 6 bases at J, with 15 bases in the middle. CDR1 is MNHEY and CDR2 is SMNVEV in the germline V gene (reference sequence). The CDR3 DNA reads as TGTGCCAGCAGTTTGGAAACAGGGAATGGCGAGCAGTACTTC. Translated: CASSLETGNGEQYF.

The V call is TRBV5-1, the J call TRBJ2-3; D is unclear. In germline, CDR1 is SGHRS, CDR2 YFSETQ. V lost 0 bases and J lost 6, with 11 bases in between. CDR3 length: 14 residues. The CDR3: CASSLAYPSDTQYF. The CDR3 DNA reads TGCGCCAGCAGCTTGGCCTACCCCTCCGATACGCAGTATTTT.

The chain has TRBV27 and TRBJ2-5; D gene unclear. The CDR3 spans 14 residues. Trimming pared 5 bases from V and 5 bases from J, leaving 15 bases between. Germline-derived CDR1 and CDR2 are MNHEY and SMNVEV (reference sequence). In nucleotides, the CDR3 is TGTGCCAGCAGTACCACTACACTCCGGGAGACCCAGTACTTC. Protein product: CASSTTTLRETQYF.

The rearrangement joins TRBV19 to TRBJ1-2; maybe TRBD1 (5 bases). There are 15 residues in the CDR3. Germline CDR1 is LNHDA and CDR2 is SQIVND (reference sequence). V lost 6 bases to trimming and J lost 4 bases, with 18 bases between them. The CDR3 nucleotides read TGTGCCAGTAGCAGACACCATCGGGGCCTCTATGGCTACACCTTC. Encoded protein: CASSRHHRGLYGYTF.

The chain couples TRBV29-1 to TRBJ2-7; TRBD1 might be the D (5 bases). The CDR3 sequence is 11 residues long. Germline V gene sequence: CDR1 SQVTM, CDR2 ANQGSEA. V lost 7 bases and J 4 bases, leaving 11 bases between the germline ends. As DNA, the CDR3 is TGCAGCGCCGAAGGGGATTACGAGCAGTACTTC. Residues: CSAEGDYEQYF.

The gene calls are TRBV29-1 and TRBJ2-6, with D maybe TRBD1 (6 bases). CDR1 is SQVTM, CDR2 ANQGSEA, per germline. This CDR3 spans 14 amino acids. V was cut by 7 bases and J by 4 bases, with 14 bases left in between. CDR3 nucleotide sequence: TGCAGCGCATCCGGACAGTCAGGGGCCAACGTCCTGACTTTC. This translates into CSASGQSGANVLTF.

Only a few counts were recorded for this clone. The rearrangement uses TRBV30 and TRBJ2-7, with D perhaps assigned TRBD1 or TRBD2 (6 bases each). Germline values: CDR1 GTSNPN, CDR2 SVGIG (reference sequence). V lost 2 bases and J 3 bases, leaving 8 bases between the germline ends. This CDR3 has 12 residues. The CDR3 bases are TGTGCCTGGAGTAGGGGGGACTACGAGCAGTACTTC. Encoded protein: CAWSRGDYEQYF.

The genes are TRBV6-5 and TRBJ2-7; 9 bases map to TRBD1. The germline V gene encodes CDR1 MNHEY and CDR2 SVGAGI. V shed 5 bases, J shed 3 bases, and the junction held 5 bases outside the gene matches. The CDR3 spans 14 residues. The chain's CDR3 is CASSLGQGSYEQYF. CDR3 coding DNA: TGTGCCAGCAGTCTCGGACAGGGGAGCTACGAGCAGTACTTC.